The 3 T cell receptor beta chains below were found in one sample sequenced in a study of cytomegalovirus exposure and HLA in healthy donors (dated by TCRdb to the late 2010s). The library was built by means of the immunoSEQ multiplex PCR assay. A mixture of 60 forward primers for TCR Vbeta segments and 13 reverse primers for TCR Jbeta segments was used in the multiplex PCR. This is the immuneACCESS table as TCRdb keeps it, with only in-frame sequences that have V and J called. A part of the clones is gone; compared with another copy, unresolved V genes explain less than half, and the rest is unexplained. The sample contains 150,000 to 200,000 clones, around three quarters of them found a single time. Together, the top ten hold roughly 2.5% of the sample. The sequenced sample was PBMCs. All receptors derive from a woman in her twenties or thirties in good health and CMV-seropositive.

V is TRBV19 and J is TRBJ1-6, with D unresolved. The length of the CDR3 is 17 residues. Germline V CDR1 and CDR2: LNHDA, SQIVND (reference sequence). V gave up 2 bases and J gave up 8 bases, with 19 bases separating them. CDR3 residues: CASSIYAGSYSHSPLHF. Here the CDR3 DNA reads TGTGCCAGTAGTATATACGCCGGGTCCTACTCACATTCACCCCTCCACTTT.

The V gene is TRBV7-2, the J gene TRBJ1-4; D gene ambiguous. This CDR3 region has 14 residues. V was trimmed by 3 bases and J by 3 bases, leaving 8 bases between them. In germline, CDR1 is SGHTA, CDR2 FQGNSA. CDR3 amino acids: CASSLGGSNEKLFF. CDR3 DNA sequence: TGTGCCAGCAGCTTGGGAGGGTCTAATGAAAAACTGTTTTTT.

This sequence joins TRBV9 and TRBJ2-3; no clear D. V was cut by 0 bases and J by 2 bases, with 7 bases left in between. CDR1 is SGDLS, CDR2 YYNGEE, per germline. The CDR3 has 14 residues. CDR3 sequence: CASSVDFSTDTQYF. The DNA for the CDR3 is TGTGCCAGCAGCGTAGATTTCTCCACAGATACGCAGTATTTT.